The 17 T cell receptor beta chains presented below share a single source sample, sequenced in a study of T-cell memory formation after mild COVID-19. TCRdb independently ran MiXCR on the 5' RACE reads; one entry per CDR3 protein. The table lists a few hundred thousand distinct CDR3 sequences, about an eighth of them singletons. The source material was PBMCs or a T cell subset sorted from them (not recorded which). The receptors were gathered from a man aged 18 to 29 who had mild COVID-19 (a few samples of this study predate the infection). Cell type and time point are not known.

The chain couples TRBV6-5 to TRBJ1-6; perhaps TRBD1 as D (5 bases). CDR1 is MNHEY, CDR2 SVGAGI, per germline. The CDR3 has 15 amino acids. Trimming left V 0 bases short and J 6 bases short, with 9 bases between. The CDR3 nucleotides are TGTGCCAGCAGTTACTCGGGGCAAGTTAATTCACCCCTCCACTTT. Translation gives CASSYSGQVNSPLHF.

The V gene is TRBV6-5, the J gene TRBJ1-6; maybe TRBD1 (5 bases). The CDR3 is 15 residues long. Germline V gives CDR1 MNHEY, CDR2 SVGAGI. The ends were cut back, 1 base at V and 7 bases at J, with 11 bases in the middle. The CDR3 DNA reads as TGTGCCAGCAGTTACTGGGGCAGGTCCAATTCACCCCTCCACTTT. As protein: CASSYWGRSNSPLHF.

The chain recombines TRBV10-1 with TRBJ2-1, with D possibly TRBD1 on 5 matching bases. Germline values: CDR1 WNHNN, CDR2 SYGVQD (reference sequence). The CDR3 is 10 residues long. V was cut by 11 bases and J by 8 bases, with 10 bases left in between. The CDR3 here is CAGQGDEQFF. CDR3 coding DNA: TGCGCCGGCCAGGGCGATGAGCAGTTCTTC.

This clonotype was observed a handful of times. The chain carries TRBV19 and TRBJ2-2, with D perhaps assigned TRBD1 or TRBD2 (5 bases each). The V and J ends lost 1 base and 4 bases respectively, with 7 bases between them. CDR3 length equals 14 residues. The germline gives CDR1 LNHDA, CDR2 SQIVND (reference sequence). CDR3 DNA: TGTGCCAGTAGTATAGCGGGGACCACCGGGGAGCTGTTTTTT. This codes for CASSIAGTTGELFF.

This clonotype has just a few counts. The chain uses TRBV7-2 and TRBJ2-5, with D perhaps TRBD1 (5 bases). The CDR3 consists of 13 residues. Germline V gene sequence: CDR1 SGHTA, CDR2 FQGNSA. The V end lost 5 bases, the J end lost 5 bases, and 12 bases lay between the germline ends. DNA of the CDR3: TGTGCCAGCAGCCGCAGGGAATCGGAGACCCAGTACTTC. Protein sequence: CASSRRESETQYF.

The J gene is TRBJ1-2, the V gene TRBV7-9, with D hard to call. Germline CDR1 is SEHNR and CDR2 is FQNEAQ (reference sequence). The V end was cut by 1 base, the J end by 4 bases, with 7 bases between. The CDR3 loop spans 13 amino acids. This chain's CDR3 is CASSLDPGYGYTF. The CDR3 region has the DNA TGTGCCAGCAGCTTAGACCCAGGCTATGGCTACACCTTC.

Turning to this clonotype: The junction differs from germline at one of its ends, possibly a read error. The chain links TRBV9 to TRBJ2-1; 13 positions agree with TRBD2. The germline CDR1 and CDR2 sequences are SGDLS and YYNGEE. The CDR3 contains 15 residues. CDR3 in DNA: TGTGCCAGCGGAGAAACTAGCGGGGGGGACGGTGAGCAGTTTTTC. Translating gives CASGETSGGDGEQFF.

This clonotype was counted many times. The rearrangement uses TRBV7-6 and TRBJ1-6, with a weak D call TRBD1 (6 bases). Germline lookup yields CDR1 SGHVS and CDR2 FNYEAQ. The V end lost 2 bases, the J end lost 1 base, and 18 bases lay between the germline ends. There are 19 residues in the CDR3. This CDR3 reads CASSLKSQGLRSYNSPLHF. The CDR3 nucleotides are TGTGCCAGCAGCTTAAAGTCGCAGGGGCTGAGGTCCTATAATTCACCCCTCCACTTT.

The CDR3: CASSFGAGVGETQYF. DNA for the CDR3: TGTGCCAGCAGTTTCGGAGCGGGGGTAGGGGAGACCCAGTACTTC. V is TRBV12-3 or TRBV12-4 and J is TRBJ2-5; 8 bases are shared with TRBD2. This CDR3 is 15 amino acids long. With 3 bases clipped from V and 5 bases from J, the junction kept 8 bases outside the gene matches.

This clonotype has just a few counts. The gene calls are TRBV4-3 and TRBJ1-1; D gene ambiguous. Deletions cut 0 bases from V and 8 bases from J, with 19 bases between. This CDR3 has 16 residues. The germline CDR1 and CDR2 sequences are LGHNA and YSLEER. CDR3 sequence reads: CASSQDTLRDYREAFF. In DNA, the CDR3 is TGCGCCAGCAGCCAAGATACGTTGCGAGACTATAGGGAAGCTTTCTTT.

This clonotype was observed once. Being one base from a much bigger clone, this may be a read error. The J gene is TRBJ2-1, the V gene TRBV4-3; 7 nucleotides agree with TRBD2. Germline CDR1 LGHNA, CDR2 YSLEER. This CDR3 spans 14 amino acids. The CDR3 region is CDSSQDAGDNEQFF. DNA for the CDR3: TGCGACAGCAGCCAAGATGCGGGGGACAATGAGCAGTTCTTC.

CDR3 DNA sequence: TGTGCCAGCAGTTTATTGCTAGGCAATGAGCAGTTCTTC. Its protein is CASSLLLGNEQFF. The chain couples TRBV12-3 or TRBV12-4 to TRBJ2-1; no reliable D call. This CDR3 comprises 13 residues. Trimming stripped 2 bases from V and 6 bases from J, with 8 bases between.

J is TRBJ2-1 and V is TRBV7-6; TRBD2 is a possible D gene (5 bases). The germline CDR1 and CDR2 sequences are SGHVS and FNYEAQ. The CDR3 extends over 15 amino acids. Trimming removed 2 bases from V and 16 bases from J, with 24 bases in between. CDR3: CASSLHSRRVANLFF. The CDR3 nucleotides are TGTGCCAGCAGCTTACATTCTCGGCGGGTCGCGAACCTCTTCTTC.

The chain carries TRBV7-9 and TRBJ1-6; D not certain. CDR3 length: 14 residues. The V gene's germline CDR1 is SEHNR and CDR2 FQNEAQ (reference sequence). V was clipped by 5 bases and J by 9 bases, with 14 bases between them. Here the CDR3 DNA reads TGTGCCAGCAGCACGACTACCATGGGTTCACCCCTCCACTTT. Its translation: CASSTTTMGSPLHF. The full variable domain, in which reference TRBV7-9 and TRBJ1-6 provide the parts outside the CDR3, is DTGVSQNPRHKITKRGQNVTFRCDPISEHNRLYWYRQTLGQGPEFLTYFQNEAQLEKSRLLSDRFSAERPKGSFSTLEIQRTEQGDSAMYLCASSTTTMGSPLHFGNGTRLTVT.

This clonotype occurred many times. CDR3 DNA sequence: TGTGCCAGCAGTGAAACCGGGGGGGCCGCAGATACGCAGTATTTT. Translating gives CASSETGGAADTQYF. V gene TRBV6-4 combines with J gene TRBJ2-3, with 8 bases aligning to TRBD2. The CDR3 is 15 residues long. Germline V gives CDR1 MRHNA, CDR2 SNTAGT. Trimming took 3 bases from V and 4 from J; bases not matched to a gene: 6.

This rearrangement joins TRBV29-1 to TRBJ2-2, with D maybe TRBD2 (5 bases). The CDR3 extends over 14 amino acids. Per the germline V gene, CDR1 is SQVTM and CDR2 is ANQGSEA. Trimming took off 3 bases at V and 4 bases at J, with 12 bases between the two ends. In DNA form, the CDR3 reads TGCAGCGTTGACGGGGTTCGTGGCACCGGGGAGCTGTTTTTT. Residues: CSVDGVRGTGELFF.

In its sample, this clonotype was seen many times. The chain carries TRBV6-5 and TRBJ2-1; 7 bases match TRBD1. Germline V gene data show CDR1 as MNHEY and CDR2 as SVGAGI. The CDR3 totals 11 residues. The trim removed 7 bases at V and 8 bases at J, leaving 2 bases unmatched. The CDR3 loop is CASTTGYEQFF. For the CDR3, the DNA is TGTGCCAGCACGACAGGGTATGAGCAGTTCTTC.